The present entry profiles one T cell receptor beta chain with its context. Its specificity is unknown. Method: immunoSEQ multiplex PCR; TCRdb's copy keeps in-frame clones and lacks some. The repertoire has fewer than 5,000 clones, approximately 80% of them found once; the top ten carry 10% to 15%. Germline loops: CDR1 LNHDA, CDR2 SQIVND (reference sequence). Trimming removed 5 bases at V and 8 bases at J, with 15 bases between. CDR3 length: 13 amino acids. The data originate from a study of T cell repertoires in ileal Crohn's disease. The wider study: Every patient was operated on for stricturing (roughly 60%) or penetrating (approximately 40%) complications. Points from the study as a whole: Active smokers at surgery had more clonal expansions than non-smokers. Clonality above 26.8% at surgery always came with endoscopic recurrence.

This receptor was obtained from an adult with Crohn's disease. Material: ileal tissue. This sequence joins TRBV19 and TRBJ1-1, with D maybe TRBD1 (6 bases). CDR3 residues: CASSLSWTDEAFF. Here the CDR3 DNA reads TGTGCCAGTAGTCTATCATGGACAGACGAAGCTTTCTTT.